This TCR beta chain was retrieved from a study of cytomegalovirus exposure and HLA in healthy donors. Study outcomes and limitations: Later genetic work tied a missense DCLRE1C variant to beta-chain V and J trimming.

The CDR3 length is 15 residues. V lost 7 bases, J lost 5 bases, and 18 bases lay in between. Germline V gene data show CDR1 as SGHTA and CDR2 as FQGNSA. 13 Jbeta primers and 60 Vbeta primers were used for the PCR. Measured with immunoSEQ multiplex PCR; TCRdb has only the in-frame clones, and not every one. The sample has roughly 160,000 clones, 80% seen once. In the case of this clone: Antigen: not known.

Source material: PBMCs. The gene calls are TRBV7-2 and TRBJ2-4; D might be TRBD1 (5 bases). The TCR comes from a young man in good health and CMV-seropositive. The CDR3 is CASTLQVGRENIQYF. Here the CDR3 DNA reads TGTGCCAGCACCCTACAGGTCGGACGCGAAAACATTCAGTACTTC.